Detailed here is one T cell receptor (beta chain). This specimen belongs to a study of somatic mutations in cytotoxic T cells in rheumatoid arthritis. About the research overall: Each patient's diagnosis was followed right away by a blood draw (30 ml EDTA), before any treatment.

This CDR3 is built from 14 residues. Germline CDR1 is SGHDT and CDR2 is YYEEEE. V lost 1 base, J lost 2 bases, and 9 bases lay in between. The assay was immunoSEQ multiplex PCR, and TCRdb's table has in-frame clones only and misses some. The table lists roughly 15,000 clones, approximately 82% of them singletons, with under 25% in the top ten. Isolation of CD4+ and CD8+ cells used positive magnetic bead selection, with purity checked by flow cytometry. Sequencing input: CD8+ T cells sorted from blood. The chain joins TRBV5-6 to TRBJ1-1, with D uncertain. The clonotype comes from an adult with rheumatoid arthritis. For the CDR3, the DNA is TGTGCCAGCAGCTTGCAGGACCTAAACACTGAAGCTTTCTTT. It encodes CASSLQDLNTEAFF.